This T cell receptor (beta chain) was obtained from a study of early T cells in non-severe SARS-CoV-2 infection. This clonotype was recorded many times. TCRdb processed the 5' RACE reads anew with MiXCR; each CDR3 protein has one entry. The sample yields over 85,000 distinct CDR3 sequences, around 16% seen once. CDR3 length: 16 residues. V lost 0 bases and J lost 1, with 9 bases in between. Germline values: CDR1 LGHNA, CDR2 YNFKEQ. This TCR derives from an adult who was a healthcare worker with PCR-confirmed SARS-CoV-2 infection or an uninfected control (not recorded which). The rearrangement uses TRBV4-2 and TRBJ2-2, with D uncertain. Sequencing input: whole blood. The CDR3: CASSQEETQNTGELFF. The CDR3, as DNA: TGTGCCAGCAGCCAAGAAGAGACACAGAACACCGGGGAGCTGTTTTTT.